The 15 T cell receptor beta chains reported below all come from one sample, sequenced in a study of cytotoxic CD8 clonotypes in ibrutinib-treated CLL. Here immunoSEQ multiplex PCR was the method, and the copy in TCRdb shows in-frame clones only, minus some. The sample has just under 70,000 clones; around 65% are singletons. The input for sequencing was PBMCs, taken after 12 months of ibrutinib treatment. The receptor set was obtained from a human donor with chronic lymphocytic leukemia.

The chain combines TRBV10-3 with TRBJ1-5, with unresolved D. The CDR3 covers 14 residues. Trimming left V 3 bases short and J 8 bases short, with 14 bases between. Germline V gene data show CDR1 as ENHRY and CDR2 as SYGVKD. The CDR3 sequence: CAISEDRRNEPQHF. CDR3 DNA: TGTGCCATCAGTGAAGACCGCCGAAATGAGCCCCAGCATTTT.

The chain uses TRBV6-4 and TRBJ1-2, with D possibly TRBD1 on 5 matching bases. Trimming stripped 3 bases from V and 8 bases from J, with 10 bases between. Germline V gives CDR1 MRHNA, CDR2 SNTAGT. The CDR3 is 12 residues long. The CDR3 bases are TGTGCCAGCAGTGAGGGGCGGTTCGGCTACACCTTC. Amino acids: CASSEGRFGYTF.

This clone occurred a few times. The rearrangement joins TRBV11-2 to TRBJ2-7; 12 nucleotides match TRBD1. Germline-derived CDR1 and CDR2 are SGHAT and FQNNGV. This CDR3 has 16 residues. V trimming: 3 bases; J trimming: 1 base; junction bases outside the gene matches: 4. DNA of the CDR3: TGTGCCAGCAGCTTTATGGGACAGGGGGCTTCCTACGAGCAGTACTTC. This sequence encodes CASSFMGQGASYEQYF.

This clone was seen a handful of times. The CDR3 is CASSQDVISNSPLHF. As DNA, the CDR3 is TGCGCCAGCAGCCAAGACGTAATCTCTAATTCACCCCTCCACTTT. J is TRBJ1-6 and V is TRBV4-1; D gene uncertain. The CDR3 is 15 residues long. The V gene's germline CDR1 is MGHRA and CDR2 YSYEKL. Trimming pared 0 bases from V and 6 bases from J, leaving 9 bases between.

V and J are TRBV18 and TRBJ2-1, with a tentative D call TRBD1 (6 bases). Trimming pared 3 bases from V and 0 bases from J, leaving 12 bases between. This CDR3 region has 16 residues. Germline V gene lookup returns CDR1 KGHSH and CDR2 LQKENI. CDR3 region: CASSPNRASSYNEQFF. Here the CDR3 DNA reads TGTGCCAGCTCACCGAACAGGGCGAGCTCCTACAATGAGCAGTTCTTC.

The table lists this clone with a few counts. The chain joins TRBV15 to TRBJ1-5, with no clear D. Trimming took 8 bases from V and 2 from J, leaving 10 bases between them. This CDR3 contains 13 residues. Germline CDR1 LNHNV, CDR2 YYDKDF (reference sequence). The chain's CDR3 is CATATSGNQPQHF. The CDR3 bases are TGTGCCACCGCCACCTCCGGCAATCAGCCCCAGCATTTT.

V gene TRBV30 combines with J gene TRBJ1-5; D gene ambiguous. This CDR3 spans 15 amino acids. V was clipped by 5 bases and J by 1 base, with 15 bases between them. Germline CDR1 reads GTSNPN; CDR2 reads SVGIG (reference sequence). For the CDR3, the DNA is TGTGCCTGGGGAAAGTCTGTAGGAAGCAATCAGCCCCAGCATTTT. Its translation is CAWGKSVGSNQPQHF.

The J gene is TRBJ2-7, the V gene TRBV9; 7 positions match TRBD1. Germline CDR1 and CDR2: SGDLS and YYNGEE. With 0 bases clipped from V and 2 bases from J, the junction kept 8 bases outside the gene matches. This CDR3 comprises 16 residues. CDR3 protein: CASSVDVMGTAYEQYF. The CDR3 DNA reads as TGTGCCAGCAGCGTAGATGTTATGGGGACAGCCTACGAGCAGTACTTC.

The J gene is TRBJ2-7, the V gene TRBV7-8; no clear D. The CDR3 sequence is 14 residues long. Per germline, CDR1 SGHVS and CDR2 FQNEAQ. Trimming pared 2 bases from V and 5 bases from J, leaving 13 bases between. The DNA of the CDR3 is TGTGCCAGCAGCTTAATGCTCCCTACCGACGAGCAGTACTTC. This sequence encodes CASSLMLPTDEQYF.

The V call is TRBV11-2, the J call TRBJ1-1; TRBD1 matches at 7 bases. V lost 5 bases, J lost 4 bases, and 7 bases stayed unmatched. The length of the CDR3 is 14 residues. The germline gives CDR1 SGHAT, CDR2 FQNNGV. The CDR3 sequence is CASSNWGQSTEAFF. The CDR3 nucleotides are TGTGCCAGCAGCAATTGGGGACAGTCCACTGAAGCTTTCTTT.

The genes are TRBV30 and TRBJ1-4, with D perhaps matching TRBD1 (6 bases). V was trimmed by 3 bases and J by 8 bases, leaving 19 bases between them. CDR1 GTSNPN and CDR2 SVGIG come from the germline V gene (reference sequence). The CDR3 extends over 15 amino acids. CDR3 in DNA: TGTGCCTGGAGGGACAGAGAGGGGGTAGGGGAAAAACTGTTTTTT. Its translation is CAWRDREGVGEKLFF.

The rearrangement links TRBV5-1 to TRBJ2-3; D perhaps matches TRBD2 (6 bases). This CDR3 region has 15 residues. With 3 bases removed from V and 0 bases from J, the gap between germline ends came to 11 bases. Germline-derived CDR1 and CDR2 are SGHRS and YFSETQ. The CDR3 coding sequence is TGCGCCAGCAGCTCGCAACTAGCTAGCACAGATACGCAGTATTTT. Encoded protein: CASSSQLASTDTQYF.

In its sample, this clone was seen a few times. The chain couples TRBV5-4 to TRBJ2-4; possibly TRBD2 for D (6 bases). V lost 0 bases and J lost 16, with 17 bases in between. Germline assignment: CDR1 SGHNT and CDR2 YYREEE (reference sequence). The CDR3 runs 13 residues. CDR3 protein: CASSLGPGDQPYF. The CDR3 region has the DNA TGTGCCAGCAGCTTGGGCCCGGGGGACCAACCATACTTC.

The chain is built from TRBV19 and TRBJ2-5, with a weak D call TRBD1 (7 bases). CDR3 length: 14 residues. Germline CDR1 reads LNHDA; CDR2 reads SQIVND (reference sequence). Trimming removed 6 bases from V and 4 bases from J, with 15 bases in between. The CDR3: CASSPGGQGETQYF. The CDR3 DNA reads TGTGCCAGTAGCCCAGGGGGGCAGGGAGAGACCCAGTACTTC.

The chain employs TRBV7-2 and TRBJ2-1; 9 nucleotides agree with TRBD1. Germline-derived CDR1 and CDR2 are SGHTA and FQGNSA. V was clipped by 0 bases and J by 6 bases; unmatched bases: 6. The CDR3 loop spans 16 amino acids. This CDR3 reads CASSLAGTGFGNEQFF. The CDR3 DNA reads as TGTGCCAGCAGCTTAGCCGGGACAGGGTTCGGCAATGAGCAGTTCTTC.